A single sample gave rise to the 23 T cell receptor beta chains below, sequenced in a study of T cells after somatic rescue of genetic block. The table came from immunoSEQ multiplex PCR; TCRdb's copy has only in-frame clones and leaves some out. Of 13,000 to 15,000 clones in the sample, roughly three quarters are singletons; the top ten hold 25% to 30%. Specimen: peripheral blood mononuclear cells (PBMCs). The receptor source for this set is a young man.

In its sample, this clone was seen once. The gene calls are TRBV6-5 and TRBJ1-1; D is uncertain. Per the germline V gene, CDR1 is MNHEY and CDR2 is SVGAGI. CDR3 length equals 15 residues. Trimming shortened V by 1 base and J by 1 base, and 10 bases separated the two germline ends. The CDR3 protein is CASSYWGGRNTEAFF. The CDR3, as DNA: TGTGCCAGCAGTTACTGGGGAGGGAGGAACACTGAAGCTTTCTTT.

J is TRBJ2-7 and V is TRBV28; 9 positions match TRBD1. Losses at the gene ends were 2 bases for V and 2 bases for J; bases not matched to a gene: 7. Germline assignment: CDR1 MDHEN and CDR2 SYDVKM. This CDR3 spans 16 amino acids. This CDR3 is CASSLLGTGRTYEQYF. In DNA form, the CDR3 reads TGTGCCAGCAGTTTACTCGGGACAGGGAGGACCTACGAGCAGTACTTC.

J is TRBJ2-1 and V is TRBV7-8; 11 bases match TRBD2. Germline V gene data show CDR1 as SGHVS and CDR2 as FQNEAQ. V was clipped by 5 bases and J by 6 bases; unmatched bases: 9. The CDR3 consists of 16 residues. The CDR3 loop is CASSPGTSGPRNEQFF. CDR3 nucleotide sequence: TGTGCCAGCAGCCCCGGGACTAGCGGTCCCCGCAATGAGCAGTTCTTC.

This chain links TRBV10-3 with TRBJ2-6; possible D gene TRBD2, 5 bases. Germline lookup yields CDR1 ENHRY and CDR2 SYGVKD. The CDR3 length is 14 residues. V was trimmed by 4 bases and J by 2 bases, leaving 6 bases between them. The CDR3 sequence is CAISGGTGANVLTF. The CDR3, as DNA: TGTGCCATCAGTGGAGGGACTGGGGCCAACGTCCTGACTTTC.

This chain joins TRBV6-5 and TRBJ1-2; 8 bases agree with TRBD1. V lost 2 bases and J lost 7; bases outside the gene matches: 9. This CDR3 is 15 amino acids long. Germline V gene sequence: CDR1 MNHEY, CDR2 SVGAGI. DNA for the CDR3: TGTGCCAGCAGTTACGGGCGACAGGGGATGGTTGGCTACACCTTC. This gives the protein CASSYGRQGMVGYTF.

This rearrangement joins TRBV11-1 to TRBJ1-1; D uncertain. Germline V gene sequence: CDR1 SGHAT, CDR2 FQDESV (reference sequence). The CDR3 is 13 amino acids. Trimming pared 7 bases from V and 1 base from J, leaving 10 bases between. CDR3 protein: CASITEGNTEAFF. The CDR3 DNA sequence: TGTGCCAGCATAACAGAGGGGAACACTGAAGCTTTCTTT.

In this sample, this clone turned up a few times. This sequence joins TRBV7-3 and TRBJ2-1, with TRBD2 as a possible D gene (6 bases). The CDR3 is 16 amino acids. The germline V and J ends were trimmed by 1 base and 6 bases, with 16 bases remaining between them. CDR1 is SGHTA and CDR2 is FQGTGA in the germline V gene. The CDR3 protein is CASSLMGRKTSNEQFF. In DNA, the CDR3 is TGTGCCAGCAGCTTAATGGGACGTAAGACTAGCAATGAGCAGTTCTTC.

V and J are TRBV5-1 and TRBJ2-1, with 12 bases lining up with TRBD1. This CDR3 comprises 20 residues. Germline V lookup: CDR1 SGHRS, CDR2 YFSETQ. Unmatched junction bases numbered 17, after V lost 0 bases and J lost 7 bases. The CDR3 protein is CASSLGVPQVGQGARNEQFF. As DNA, the CDR3 is TGCGCCAGCAGCTTGGGGGTTCCCCAGGTGGGACAGGGGGCGAGGAATGAGCAGTTCTTC.

The V call is TRBV7-8, the J call TRBJ1-3, with 7 nucleotides matching TRBD1. This CDR3 is built from 14 residues. Germline V gene lookup returns CDR1 SGHVS and CDR2 FQNEAQ. The trim removed 5 bases at V and 2 bases at J, leaving 3 bases unmatched. This CDR3 is CASSVGTAGNTIYF. As DNA, the CDR3 is TGTGCCAGCAGCGTTGGGACAGCTGGAAACACCATATATTTT.

This clone was counted a single time. The V and J genes are TRBV7-6 and TRBJ2-3; a weak D match, TRBD1 (6 bases). Germline V CDR1 and CDR2: SGHVS, FNYEAQ. This CDR3 comprises 14 residues. V dropped 7 bases and J dropped 1 base, with 12 bases sitting between them. CDR3 protein: CASTLRQGTDTQYF. The CDR3 nucleotides are TGTGCCAGCACCCTTAGACAGGGCACAGATACGCAGTATTTT. Using reference TRBV7-6 and TRBJ2-3 for the parts outside the CDR3, the full variable domain is GAGVSQSPRYKVTKRGQDVALRCDPISGHVSLYWYRQALGQGPEFLTYFNYEAQQDKSGLPNDRFSAERPEGSISTLTIQRTEQRDSAMYRCASTLRQGTDTQYFGPGTRLTVL.

This clone was detected only a few times. The chain recombines TRBV21-1 with TRBJ1-2. TRBV21-1 is given as a pseudogene. The length of the CDR3 is 14 residues. The CDR3 protein is CASSKALGRNSYTF. CDR3 in DNA: TGTGCCAGCAGCAAAGCGCTGGGACGGAATAGCTACACCTTC.

The rearrangement uses TRBV15 and TRBJ1-1; D unclear. CDR1 is LNHNV and CDR2 is YYDKDF in the germline V gene (reference sequence). The CDR3 consists of 15 residues. Trimming removed 0 bases from V and 2 bases from J, with 10 bases in between. The CDR3 region is CATSREPTGNTEAFF. For the CDR3, the DNA is TGTGCCACCAGCAGAGAGCCTACGGGTAACACTGAAGCTTTCTTT.

This clone was counted once. The J gene is TRBJ1-2, the V gene TRBV5-1, with D uncertain. The CDR3 sequence is 13 residues long. In germline, CDR1 is SGHRS, CDR2 YFSETQ. The V gene lost 5 bases and the J gene lost 4 bases, with 12 bases spanning the gap. The CDR3 DNA follows: TGCGCCAGCAGTGATAAGGCTCTCTATGGCTACACCTTC. Translated: CASSDKALYGYTF. The whole variable domain, remainder taken from reference TRBV5-1 and TRBJ1-2, is KAGVTQTPRYLIKTRGQQVTLSCSPISGHRSVSWYQQTPGQGLQFLFEYFSETQRNKGNFPGRFSGRQFSNSRSEMNVSTLELGDSALYLCASSDKALYGYTFGSGTRLTVV.

CDR3 sequence (DNA): TGCGCCAGCAGCCCCTTAGGTCCGGGACAGGGTGGAAGCGGGGAGCTGTTTTTT. Translating it yields CASSPLGPGQGGSGELFF. The chain employs TRBV5-1 and TRBJ2-2; 9 nucleotides match TRBD1. The CDR3 is 18 amino acids. Losses at the gene ends were 4 bases for V and 7 bases for J; bases not matched to a gene: 17. Looked up from germline, CDR1 is SGHRS and CDR2 is YFSETQ.

The chain employs TRBV2 and TRBJ1-1; D is ambiguous. V was cut by 5 bases and J by 0 bases, with 10 bases left in between. The CDR3 loop spans 14 amino acids. In germline, CDR1 is SNHLY, CDR2 FYNNEI. For the CDR3, the DNA is TGTGCCAGCAGTTTGAGGAGAATGAACACTGAAGCTTTCTTT. Residues: CASSLRRMNTEAFF.

This clone turned up a few times. V and J are TRBV28 and TRBJ2-6; D perhaps matches TRBD2 (5 bases). The CDR3 loop spans 15 amino acids. V was clipped by 10 bases and J by 2 bases, with 15 bases between them. Germline V gene data show CDR1 as MDHEN and CDR2 as SYDVKM. The CDR3 loop is CATLGRGTGANVLTF. Here the CDR3 DNA reads TGTGCCACCTTGGGTCGGGGAACTGGGGCCAACGTCCTGACTTTC. The full variable domain, completed using reference TRBV28 and TRBJ2-6, is DVKVTQSSRYLVKRTGEKVFLECVQDMDHENMFWYRQDPGLGLRLIYFSYDVKMKEKGDIPEGYSVSREKKERFSLILESASTNQTSMYLCATLGRGTGANVLTFGAGSRLTVL.

This chain joins TRBV6-1 and TRBJ2-4; TRBD2 might be the D (6 bases). V lost 9 bases to trimming and J lost 0 bases, with 12 bases between them. Germline values: CDR1 MNHNS, CDR2 SASEGT. The CDR3 spans 14 residues. The CDR3 region has the DNA TGTGCCAGTTTGGAGGGATTAGCCAAAAACATTCAGTACTTC. Its translation: CASLEGLAKNIQYF.

Turning to this clone: Within the sample, other DNA sequences also encode this same CDR3. The chain joins TRBV10-3 to TRBJ2-1; no clear D. The germline V and J ends were trimmed by 0 bases and 4 bases, with 13 bases remaining between them. Germline values: CDR1 ENHRY, CDR2 SYGVKD. The CDR3 totals 16 residues. CDR3 in DNA: TGTGCCATCAGTGAGTCAATGGCTCCACCTTACAATGAGCAGTTCTTC. Amino acids: CAISESMAPPYNEQFF.

This rearrangement joins TRBV9 to TRBJ2-1; 10 nucleotides line up with TRBD2. V lost 1 base, J lost 0 bases, and 1 base stayed unmatched. The CDR3 consists of 16 residues. Germline CDR1 SGDLS, CDR2 YYNGEE. The CDR3 coding sequence is TGTGCCAGCAGCGTAAGCGGGGGGGGCTCCTACAATGAGCAGTTCTTC. The encoded protein is CASSVSGGGSYNEQFF.

The gene calls are TRBV15 and TRBJ1-4, with D possibly TRBD1 on 6 matching bases. Germline-derived CDR1 and CDR2 are LNHNV and YYDKDF (reference sequence). The ends were cut back, 2 bases at V and 8 bases at J, with 18 bases in the middle. This CDR3 is 16 amino acids long. DNA for the CDR3: TGTGCCACCAGCAGATATGGTGAGGGGGTACGGGAAAAACTGTTTTTT. As protein: CATSRYGEGVREKLFF.

The gene calls are TRBV2 and TRBJ2-7, with TRBD1 matching 7 bases. Per germline, CDR1 SNHLY and CDR2 FYNNEI. The CDR3 contains 14 residues. The J segment lost 2 bases and the V segment lost 3 bases, leaving 4 bases of the junction unmatched. The CDR3 spells CASSESTGTYEQYF. The CDR3 DNA is TGTGCCAGCAGTGAGTCGACAGGGACCTACGAGCAGTACTTC.

The chain employs TRBV18 and TRBJ1-2; TRBD1 matches 9 bases. Trimming took 6 bases from V and 2 from J; bases not matched to a gene: 7. Germline loops: CDR1 KGHSH, CDR2 LQKENI. CDR3 length: 15 amino acids. The CDR3 DNA follows: TGTGCCAGCTCCAGGACAGGGGATGAGAACTATGGCTACACCTTC. Its translation: CASSRTGDENYGYTF.

The rearrangement uses TRBV15 and TRBJ2-6, with a weak D call TRBD2 (6 bases). V lost 3 bases and J lost 1, with 10 bases in between. This CDR3 is 16 amino acids long. Germline V gene data show CDR1 as LNHNV and CDR2 as YYDKDF (reference sequence). The CDR3 loop is CATSSSRGSGANVLTF. The CDR3 nucleotides are TGTGCCACCAGCAGCTCACGGGGGTCTGGGGCCAACGTCCTGACTTTC. The variable domain in full, with the rest retrieved from reference TRBV15 and TRBJ2-6, is DAMVIQNPRYQVTQFGKPVTLSCSQTLNHNVMYWYQQKSSQAPKLLFHYYDKDFNNEADTPDNFQSRRPNTSFCFLDIRSPGLGDTAMYLCATSSSRGSGANVLTFGAGSRLTVL.